The next 31 T cell receptor beta chains were all read from a single sample in a study of T-cell reconstitution after alpha-beta-depleted transplantation in children. Unique molecular identifiers were built into the TCRbeta library. TCRdb reanalysed the PCR reads using MiXCR and keeps one entry per CDR3 protein. The sample consists of fewer than 750,000 distinct CDR3 sequences, roughly 30% of them appearing once. The material was PBMCs, obtained before TCRalphabeta/CD19-depleted stem cell transplant. Receptors originate from a boy under two years old with Wiskott-Aldrich syndrome, due to receive a stem cell transplant.

CDR3 protein: CASGLAGGSRPFF. The CDR3 nucleotides read TGTGCCAGCGGACTAGCGGGAGGTAGTCGTCCCTTCTTC. The J gene is TRBJ2-1, the V gene TRBV9, with 14 positions matching TRBD2. The germline CDR1 and CDR2 sequences are SGDLS and YYNGEE. This CDR3 has 13 residues. V shed 7 bases and J 16 bases; nucleotides not matched to a gene: 10.

The chain uses TRBV20-1 and TRBJ1-2, with D hard to call. Trimming stripped 7 bases from V and 6 bases from J, with 15 bases between. The V gene's germline CDR1 is DFQATT and CDR2 SNEGSKA (reference sequence). This CDR3 has 12 amino acids. The CDR3 nucleotides are TGCAGTGGGACCACAAGCTCGCATGGCTACACCTTC. It translates to CSGTTSSHGYTF.

This chain uses TRBV7-9 with TRBJ1-1; D might be TRBD1 (5 bases). Per the germline V gene, CDR1 is SEHNR and CDR2 is FQNEAQ (reference sequence). CDR3 length: 16 residues. The V and J ends lost 3 bases and 3 bases respectively, with 17 bases between them. The CDR3 reads CASSFPKGLTDTEAFF. As DNA, the CDR3 is TGTGCCAGCAGCTTCCCAAAGGGGCTCACGGACACTGAAGCTTTCTTT.

This clonotype was observed a few times. This chain connects TRBV9 to TRBJ2-5; D ambiguous. The CDR3 sequence is 13 residues long. V shed 2 bases and J shed 3 bases, with 8 bases lying between them. Per germline, CDR1 SGDLS and CDR2 YYNGEE. The CDR3 region is CASSVGMEETQYF. DNA of the CDR3: TGTGCCAGCAGCGTTGGCATGGAAGAGACCCAGTACTTC.

The rearrangement uses TRBV27 and TRBJ2-7; 12 nucleotides match TRBD1. Germline-derived CDR1 and CDR2 are MNHEY and SMNVEV (reference sequence). This CDR3 is built from 13 residues. The ends lost 6 bases at V and 6 bases at J; junction bases unmatched: 3. The CDR3 sequence is CASRGQGAFEQYF. CDR3 coding DNA: TGTGCCAGCAGGGGACAGGGGGCTTTCGAGCAGTACTTC.

The rearrangement joins TRBV6-1 to TRBJ2-5; D possibly corresponds to TRBD2 (5 bases). V gave up 6 bases and J gave up 0 bases, with 11 bases separating them. CDR3 length: 14 amino acids. In germline, CDR1 is MNHNS, CDR2 SASEGT. The CDR3 DNA reads as TGTGCCAGCAGCCAAGCGGTAAACCAAGAGACCCAGTACTTC. Translated, it gives CASSQAVNQETQYF.

In its sample, this clonotype was seen a few times. The chain couples TRBV6-1 to TRBJ2-5; D perhaps matches TRBD1 (6 bases). Germline V CDR1 and CDR2: MNHNS, SASEGT. The CDR3 totals 13 residues. Trimming stripped 4 bases from V and 7 bases from J, with 13 bases between. The CDR3 is CASSVRVRGTQYF. The CDR3 DNA sequence: TGTGCCAGCAGTGTTCGGGTCAGGGGGACCCAGTACTTC.

This clonotype has only one observation. The chain has TRBV7-2 and TRBJ1-5; 7 bases are shared with TRBD1. The CDR3 is 16 residues long. CDR1 SGHTA and CDR2 FQGNSA come from the germline V gene. Trimming cost V 2 bases and J 7 bases; bases outside gene matches: 11. CDR3 sequence (DNA): TGTGCCAGCAGCTTAACCTCGACAGGGTTCGTCCAGCCCCAGCATTTT. This codes for CASSLTSTGFVQPQHF.

CDR3 sequence (DNA): TGTGCCAGCAGAGACCCGGGACTAGCGTCGGAGACCCAGTACTTC. Protein sequence: CASRDPGLASETQYF. The V call is TRBV6-1, the J call TRBJ2-5; 10 bases are a match to TRBD2. The CDR3 totals 15 residues. The J segment lost 5 bases and the V segment lost 6 bases, leaving 9 bases of the junction unmatched. CDR1 is MNHNS and CDR2 is SASEGT in the germline V gene.

This clonotype appeared a few times. The chain joins TRBV7-9 to TRBJ2-7; 12 bases align to TRBD1. This CDR3 contains 16 residues. The germline V gene encodes CDR1 SEHNR and CDR2 FQNEAQ (reference sequence). The V gene end was trimmed by 5 bases and the J gene end by 1 base; junction bases not matched to a gene: 6. CDR3 amino acids: CASSRGTGGTSYEQYF. In nucleotides, the CDR3 is TGTGCCAGCAGCAGAGGGACAGGGGGCACTTCCTACGAGCAGTACTTC.

The V call is TRBV10-3, the J call TRBJ2-1, with TRBD2 matching 11 bases. This CDR3 has 15 residues. V lost 0 bases to trimming and J lost 9 bases; unmatched junction nucleotides: 4. Germline V CDR1 and CDR2: ENHRY, SYGVKD. CDR3 sequence reads: CAISESLAGGGEQFF. DNA for the CDR3: TGTGCCATCAGTGAGTCCCTAGCGGGAGGAGGTGAGCAGTTCTTC.

This clonotype was recorded at least ten times. The chain links TRBV5-5 to TRBJ1-2; D not resolved. The CDR3 sequence is 12 residues long. The V and J ends lost 4 bases and 4 bases respectively, with 8 bases between them. Per germline, CDR1 SGHKS and CDR2 YYEKEE (reference sequence). The CDR3 DNA sequence: TGTGCCAGCAGCCCAGGCGGCTATGGCTACACCTTC. It yields the protein CASSPGGYGYTF.

The gene calls are TRBV5-1 and TRBJ1-4, with TRBD1 identical over 9 bases. V trimming: 3 bases; J trimming: 12 bases; junction bases outside the gene matches: 9. This CDR3 comprises 14 residues. Germline V gene lookup returns CDR1 SGHRS and CDR2 YFSETQ. This chain's CDR3 is CASSSDRGDRELFF. In DNA form, the CDR3 reads TGCGCCAGCAGCTCGGACAGGGGCGACCGCGAACTGTTTTTT.

Many counts were recorded for this clonotype. CDR3 loop: CAISESFRDRELFF. The DNA of the CDR3 is TGTGCCATCAGTGAGTCCTTCAGGGACCGGGAGCTGTTTTTT. This sequence joins TRBV10-3 and TRBJ2-2; D could derive from TRBD1 or TRBD2 (5 bases each). The germline V gene encodes CDR1 ENHRY and CDR2 SYGVKD. The V end was cut by 0 bases, the J end by 9 bases, with 11 bases between. This CDR3 spans 14 amino acids.

This clonotype was counted a few times. The genes are TRBV5-1 and TRBJ2-1; TRBD2 matches at 8 bases. J was trimmed by 0 bases and V by 6 bases; bases with no gene match: 8. Germline CDR1 and CDR2: SGHRS and YFSETQ. The length of the CDR3 is 16 residues. In nucleotides, the CDR3 is TGCGCCAGCACTCAGTTAGCGGGGAGCTCCTACAATGAGCAGTTCTTC. It encodes CASTQLAGSSYNEQFF. Based on the CDR3 plus reference TRBV5-1 and TRBJ2-1, the full variable domain is KAGVTQTPRYLIKTRGQQVTLSCSPISGHRSVSWYQQTPGQGLQFLFEYFSETQRNKGNFPGRFSGRQFSNSRSEMNVSTLELGDSALYLCASTQLAGSSYNEQFFGPGTRLTVL.

This clonotype has only a few counts. The gene calls are TRBV20-1 and TRBJ2-1; maybe TRBD2 (6 bases). Trimming removed 5 bases from V and 4 bases from J, with 15 bases in between. From germline, CDR1 is DFQATT and CDR2 SNEGSKA (reference sequence). The CDR3 is 14 residues long. CDR3 sequence reads: CSASRSGGYNEQFF. The CDR3 nucleotides read TGCAGTGCTTCCCGAAGCGGAGGGTACAATGAGCAGTTCTTC.

Only a few counts were recorded for this clonotype. The CDR3 DNA is TGTGCCAGCAGTGAGGTGTCCGGCGCCGGGGAGCTGTTTTTT. This sequence encodes CASSEVSGAGELFF. The chain combines TRBV6-1 with TRBJ2-2, with no clear D. The CDR3 is made up of 14 amino acids. Germline CDR1 is MNHNS and CDR2 is SASEGT. V was pared by 3 bases and J by 6 bases, with 11 bases between.

The chain combines TRBV9 with TRBJ1-1; D is perhaps TRBD1 (5 bases). The CDR3 is made up of 14 amino acids. From germline, CDR1 is SGDLS and CDR2 YYNGEE. Trimming removed 3 bases at V and 11 bases at J, with 20 bases between. CDR3 DNA sequence: TGTGCCAGCAGCGCCCTAGCTGGGGGTGGGAGTGCTTTCTTT. This gives the protein CASSALAGGGSAFF.

In this sample, this clonotype turned up a few times. The rearrangement uses TRBV5-1 and TRBJ2-6; D possibly corresponds to TRBD2 (5 bases). Trimming removed 5 bases at V and 2 bases at J, with 8 bases between. CDR1 and CDR2 (germline): SGHRS, YFSETQ. This CDR3 region has 14 residues. In nucleotides, the CDR3 is TGCGCCAGCAGGGGAGAACCTGGGGCCAACGTCCTGACTTTC. Encoded protein: CASRGEPGANVLTF.

The sample holds a few counts of this clonotype. This rearrangement joins TRBV20-1 to TRBJ2-1; D possibly corresponds to TRBD2 (5 bases). From germline, CDR1 is DFQATT and CDR2 SNEGSKA (reference sequence). V was pared by 3 bases and J by 5 bases, with 14 bases between. This CDR3 has 14 residues. This CDR3 reads CSASQWFGNNEQFF. CDR3 bases: TGCAGTGCTAGTCAATGGTTCGGGAACAATGAGCAGTTCTTC.

This clonotype was observed a few times. This chain connects TRBV20-1 to TRBJ2-7; 9 bases line up with TRBD1. V was clipped by 6 bases and J by 5 bases; unmatched bases: 8. This CDR3 is 13 amino acids long. CDR1 is DFQATT, CDR2 SNEGSKA, per germline (reference sequence). The CDR3 loop reads CSAPDRGSDEQYF. The CDR3 DNA reads as TGCAGTGCACCTGACAGGGGGTCCGACGAGCAGTACTTC.

The chain couples TRBV4-1 to TRBJ2-2; no firm D call. Trimming took 0 bases from V and 0 from J, leaving 11 bases between them. The CDR3 runs to 17 residues. Germline values: CDR1 MGHRA, CDR2 YSYEKL. CDR3 sequence reads: CASSQDFRLANTGELFF. DNA for the CDR3: TGCGCCAGCAGCCAAGATTTTCGGCTAGCGAACACCGGGGAGCTGTTTTTT.

In its sample, this clonotype was seen a few times. The V call is TRBV7-9, the J call TRBJ1-2; TRBD1 might be the D (5 bases). Germline assignment: CDR1 SEHNR and CDR2 FQNEAQ (reference sequence). This CDR3 is 12 amino acids long. Trimming took 1 base from V and 8 from J, leaving 8 bases between them. CDR3 loop: CASSLVGDGYTF. CDR3 sequence (DNA): TGTGCCAGCAGCTTAGTTGGGGACGGCTACACCTTC.

The sample holds a few counts of this clonotype. The rearrangement links TRBV5-1 to TRBJ1-3; D ambiguous. The germline V and J ends were trimmed by 2 bases and 0 bases, with 9 bases remaining between them. CDR1 and CDR2 from the germline V gene are SGHRS and YFSETQ. The CDR3 extends over 15 amino acids. This chain's CDR3 is CASSFGPSSGNTIYF. As DNA, the CDR3 is TGCGCCAGCAGCTTTGGCCCAAGCTCTGGAAACACCATATATTTT.

This clonotype was found a few times. The rearrangement joins TRBV24-1 to TRBJ1-5; tentatively, D is TRBD1 (5 bases). Germline values: CDR1 KGHDR, CDR2 SFDVKD. Trimming pared 4 bases from V and 4 bases from J, leaving 16 bases between. This CDR3 contains 16 residues. The CDR3 protein is CATSETRGGWNQPQHF. CDR3 bases: TGTGCCACCAGTGAGACCCGCGGGGGATGGAATCAGCCCCAGCATTTT.

The V call is TRBV20-1, the J call TRBJ1-1, with D uncertain. Germline CDR1 DFQATT, CDR2 SNEGSKA (reference sequence). The CDR3 length is 14 residues. Trimming removed 2 bases at V and 0 bases at J, with 10 bases between. The DNA of the CDR3 is TGCAGTGCTAGATCAGGTAGCATGAACACTGAAGCTTTCTTT. This encodes CSARSGSMNTEAFF.

This clonotype was detected only a few times. The gene calls are TRBV15 and TRBJ2-1; D may be TRBD2 (6 bases). This CDR3 is 14 amino acids long. CDR1 LNHNV and CDR2 YYDKDF come from the germline V gene (reference sequence). Trimming removed 0 bases from V and 8 bases from J, with 11 bases in between. The CDR3 nucleotides read TGTGCCACCAGCAGAGATATTGGAGGGCATGAGCAGTTCTTC. Residues: CATSRDIGGHEQFF.

The J gene is TRBJ2-5, the V gene TRBV20-1, with TRBD2 matching over 12 bases. This CDR3 is 16 amino acids long. V lost 3 bases to trimming and J lost 3 bases; unmatched junction nucleotides: 8. Germline V CDR1 and CDR2: DFQATT, SNEGSKA (reference sequence). CDR3 residues: CSASRGLAGGEETQYF. Here the CDR3 DNA reads TGCAGTGCTAGTCGGGGCCTAGCGGGAGGGGAAGAGACCCAGTACTTC.

The chain couples TRBV5-1 to TRBJ1-1, with no clear D. Deletions cut 1 base from V and 11 bases from J, with 12 bases between. The CDR3 length is 12 residues. Germline loops: CDR1 SGHRS, CDR2 YFSETQ. As DNA, the CDR3 is TGCGCCAGCAGCTTGAAGGAGGGTAGGGCTTTCTTT. Residues: CASSLKEGRAFF.

This clonotype appeared a few times. This chain uses TRBV5-8 with TRBJ1-6; D is unresolved. The length of the CDR3 is 16 residues. CDR1 and CDR2 (germline): SGHTS, YDEGEE. Trimming pared 4 bases from V and 7 bases from J, leaving 18 bases between. The CDR3 coding sequence is TGTGCCAGCAGCCCGCGTCGGGGAATGGGAAATTCACCCCTCCACTTT. Translating it yields CASSPRRGMGNSPLHF.

This clonotype has just a few counts. J is TRBJ1-6 and V is TRBV28; D uncertain. Germline loops: CDR1 MDHEN, CDR2 SYDVKM. This CDR3 region has 15 residues. Trimming shortened V by 8 bases and J by 10 bases, and 21 bases separated the two germline ends. The CDR3 loop reads CASRPWQGNASPLHF. As DNA, the CDR3 is TGTGCCAGCCGGCCATGGCAAGGGAATGCGTCACCCCTCCACTTT.